Here is one TCR beta chain with its context. Its specificity is unknown. The CDR3 contains 13 residues. Germline assignment: CDR1 SGDLS and CDR2 YYNGEE. With 7 bases removed from V and 7 bases from J, the gap between germline ends came to 15 bases. The data stem from a study of cytomegalovirus exposure and HLA in healthy donors. Study as a whole: The 100 million to 120 million unique TCR beta sequences, from 150 million to 200 million T cells, were found by an earlier analysis.

Researchers ran the PCR with 60 Vbeta and 13 Jbeta primers. The method was immunoSEQ multiplex PCR; TCRdb's version includes in-frame clones alone and lacks a portion of them. The top ten hold approximately 2% of the sample, which has about 130,000 clones, 73% seen once. Study-wide findings and caveats: Common viral pathogens were later found to be apparently linked to several of the most significant clusters. The study listed some 160 cytomegalovirus-associated TCR beta chains.

The chain combines TRBV9 with TRBJ2-1, with D maybe TRBD2 (5 bases). This sequence was found in a woman aged 40 to 55 in good health and CMV-seropositive. The specimen was PBMCs. Here the CDR3 reads CASGSRGYNEQFF. In DNA form, the CDR3 reads TGTGCCAGCGGCTCACGGGGATATAATGAGCAGTTCTTC.